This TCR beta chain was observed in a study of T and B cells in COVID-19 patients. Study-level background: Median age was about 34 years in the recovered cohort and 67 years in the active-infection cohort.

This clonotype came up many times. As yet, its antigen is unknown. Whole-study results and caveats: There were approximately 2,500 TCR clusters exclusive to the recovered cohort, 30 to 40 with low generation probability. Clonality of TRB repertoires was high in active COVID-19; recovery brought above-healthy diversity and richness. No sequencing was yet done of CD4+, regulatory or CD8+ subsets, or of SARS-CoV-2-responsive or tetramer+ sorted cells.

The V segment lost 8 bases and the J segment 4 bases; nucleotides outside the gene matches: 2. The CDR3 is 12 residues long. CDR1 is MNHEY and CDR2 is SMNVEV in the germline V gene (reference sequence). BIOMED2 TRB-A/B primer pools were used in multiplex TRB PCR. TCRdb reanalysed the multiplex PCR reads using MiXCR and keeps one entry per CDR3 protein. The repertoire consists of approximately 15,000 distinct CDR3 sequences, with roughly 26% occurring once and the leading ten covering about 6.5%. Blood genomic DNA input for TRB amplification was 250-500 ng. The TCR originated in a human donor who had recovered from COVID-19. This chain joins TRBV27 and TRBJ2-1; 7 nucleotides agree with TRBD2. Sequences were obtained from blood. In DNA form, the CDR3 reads TGTGCCAGCGGCGGGGGTTACAATGAGCAGTTCTTC. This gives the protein CASGGGYNEQFF.